Sequencing of this T cell receptor beta chain was carried out in a study of OX40 agonist ivuxolimab in advanced cancers. Study outcomes and limitations: Expanded clones tended on average to be more numerous among CD8+ T cells than CD4+.

Turning to this clone: What it binds is unknown.

Clones were sequenced by immunoSEQ multiplex PCR, and TCRdb holds only the in-frame ones, with some missing. The repertoire holds some 73,000 clones, with around 90% as singletons. The CDR3 has 17 residues. Per the germline V gene, CDR1 is SGHTA and CDR2 is FQGTGA. After removal of 2 bases from V and 4 bases from J, the junction contained 13 bases not matched to a gene. This sequence was found in an adult with an advanced solid tumor such as melanoma, head and neck, liver or kidney cancer. This rearrangement joins TRBV7-3 to TRBJ2-7; 8 bases are a match to TRBD2. The sample consisted of CD4+ or CD8+ T cells sorted from blood, taken in a trial of the OX40 agonist ivuxolimab. The CDR3 DNA follows: TGTGCCAGCAGCTTAGGTTTCGGGAGCGGGAGTGGGTACGAGCAGTACTTC. Protein: CASSLGFGSGSGYEQYF.